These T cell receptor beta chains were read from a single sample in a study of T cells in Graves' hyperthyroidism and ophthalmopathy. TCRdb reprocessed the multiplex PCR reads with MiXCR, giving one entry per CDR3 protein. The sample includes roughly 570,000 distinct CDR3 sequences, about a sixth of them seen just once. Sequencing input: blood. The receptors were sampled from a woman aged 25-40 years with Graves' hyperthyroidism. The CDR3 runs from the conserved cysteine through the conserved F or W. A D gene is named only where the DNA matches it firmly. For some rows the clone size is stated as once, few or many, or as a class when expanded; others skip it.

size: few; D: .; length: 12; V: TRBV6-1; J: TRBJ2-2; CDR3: CASSDDPGELFF; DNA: TGTGCCAGCAGTGACGACCCCGGGGAGCTGTTTTTT
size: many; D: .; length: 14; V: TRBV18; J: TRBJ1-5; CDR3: CASSPPGARQPQHF; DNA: TGTGCCAGCTCACCTCCGGGGGCCCGCCAGCCCCAGCATTTT
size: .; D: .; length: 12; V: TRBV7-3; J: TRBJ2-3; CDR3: CASSHRADTQYF; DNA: TGTGCCAGCAGCCACAGGGCAGATACGCAGTATTTT
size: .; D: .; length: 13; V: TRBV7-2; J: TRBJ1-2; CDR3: CASSHGGSSGYTF; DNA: TGTGCCAGCAGCCACGGGGGGTCGAGTGGCTACACCTTC
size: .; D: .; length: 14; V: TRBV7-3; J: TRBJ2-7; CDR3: CASSLTSSSYEQYF; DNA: TGTGCCAGCAGCTTGACTAGTAGCTCCTACGAGCAGTACTTC
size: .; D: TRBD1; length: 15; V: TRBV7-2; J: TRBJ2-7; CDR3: CASSSPGTGSNEQYF; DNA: TGTGCCAGCAGCTCGCCCGGGACAGGGTCCAACGAGCAGTACTTC
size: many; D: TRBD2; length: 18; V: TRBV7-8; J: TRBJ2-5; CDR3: CASSSAVGLAGGRETQYF; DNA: TGTGCCAGCAGCTCCGCCGTAGGGCTAGCGGGAGGTAGAGAGACCCAGTACTTC
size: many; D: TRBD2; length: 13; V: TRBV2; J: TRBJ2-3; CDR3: CASSEVSGSSQYF; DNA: TGTGCCAGCAGTGAAGTTAGCGGGAGTTCGCAGTATTTT
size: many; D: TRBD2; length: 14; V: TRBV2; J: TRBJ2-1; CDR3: CASSGLAGWNEQFF; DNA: TGTGCCAGCAGTGGACTAGCGGGATGGAATGAGCAGTTCTTC
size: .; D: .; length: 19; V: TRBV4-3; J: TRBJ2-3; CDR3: CASSQDPRGLGGRTDTQYF; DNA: TGCGCCAGCAGCCAAGATCCGAGAGGCCTCGGGGGTCGCACAGATACGCAGTATTTT
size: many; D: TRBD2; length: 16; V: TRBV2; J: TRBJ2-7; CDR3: CASREGRTSGNIEQYF; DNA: TGTGCCAGCAGAGAAGGTCGGACTAGCGGGAACATCGAGCAGTACTTC
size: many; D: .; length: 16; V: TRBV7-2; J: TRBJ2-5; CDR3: CASSFGGRSSWETQYF; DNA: TGTGCCAGCAGCTTTGGGGGACGGAGCTCTTGGGAGACCCAGTACTTC
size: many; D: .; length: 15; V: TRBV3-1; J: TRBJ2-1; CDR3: CASSQVSGLPNEQFF; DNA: TGTGCCAGCAGCCAAGTGAGCGGGCTCCCGAATGAGCAGTTCTTC
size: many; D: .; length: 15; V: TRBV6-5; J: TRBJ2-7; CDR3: CASSYFASGTYEQYF; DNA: TGTGCCAGCAGTTACTTTGCGTCCGGTACCTACGAGCAGTACTTC
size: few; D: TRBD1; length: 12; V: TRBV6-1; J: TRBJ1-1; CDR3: CASSQGARDAFF; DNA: TGTGCCAGCAGCCAGGGGGCAAGAGACGCTTTCTTT
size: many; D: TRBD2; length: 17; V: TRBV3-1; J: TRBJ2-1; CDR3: CASSQDLAGGPYNEQFF; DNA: TGTGCCAGCAGCCAAGACCTAGCGGGAGGGCCCTACAATGAGCAGTTCTTC
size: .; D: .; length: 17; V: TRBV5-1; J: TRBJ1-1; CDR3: CASSMDVLSVVATEAFF; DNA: TGCGCCAGCAGCATGGACGTTTTGAGTGTAGTTGCCACTGAAGCTTTCTTT
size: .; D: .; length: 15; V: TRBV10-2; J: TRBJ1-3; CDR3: CASSEPGATGNTIYF; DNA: TGCGCCAGCAGTGAACCGGGGGCAACGGGAAACACCATATATTTT
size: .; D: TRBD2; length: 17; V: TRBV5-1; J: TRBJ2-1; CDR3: CASSSAGEGGRINEQFF; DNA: TGCGCCAGCAGCTCAGCGGGGGAGGGCGGGAGAATCAATGAGCAGTTCTTC
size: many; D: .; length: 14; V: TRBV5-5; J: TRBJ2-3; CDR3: CASSLEGGPDTQYF; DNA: TGTGCCAGCAGCTTGGAGGGGGGGCCAGATACGCAGTATTTT
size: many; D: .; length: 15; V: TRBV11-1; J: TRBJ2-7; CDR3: CASSSGLPASYEQYF; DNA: TGTGCCAGCAGCTCGGGACTGCCAGCTTCCTACGAGCAGTACTTC
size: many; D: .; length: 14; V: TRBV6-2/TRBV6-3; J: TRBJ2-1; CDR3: CASSGAGEGNEQFF; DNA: TGTGCCAGCAGTGGGGCAGGAGAAGGGAATGAGCAGTTCTTC
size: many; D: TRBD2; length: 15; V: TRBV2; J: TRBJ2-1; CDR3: CASSTGTSSYNEQFF; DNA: TGTGCCAGCAGTACCGGGACTAGCTCCTACAATGAGCAGTTCTTC
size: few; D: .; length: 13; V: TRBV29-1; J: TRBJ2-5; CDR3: CSVGTGLQETQYF; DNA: TGCAGCGTTGGGACGGGCCTTCAAGAGACCCAGTACTTC
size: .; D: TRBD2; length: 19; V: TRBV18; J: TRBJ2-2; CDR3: CASSPPSASGTFWTGELFF; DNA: TGTGCCAGCTCACCACCTTCGGCTAGCGGGACTTTTTGGACCGGGGAGCTGTTTTTT
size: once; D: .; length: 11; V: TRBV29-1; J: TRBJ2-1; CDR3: CSVIRGYEQFF; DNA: TGCAGCGTCATAAGGGGTTATGAGCAGTTCTTC
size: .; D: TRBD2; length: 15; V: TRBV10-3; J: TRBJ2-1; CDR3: CAISGLAGPYNEQFF; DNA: TGTGCCATCAGTGGACTAGCGGGCCCCTACAATGAGCAGTTCTTC
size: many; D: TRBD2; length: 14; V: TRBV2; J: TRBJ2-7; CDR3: CARGTSGDPYEQYF; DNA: TGTGCTCGGGGGACTAGCGGGGACCCCTACGAGCAGTACTTC
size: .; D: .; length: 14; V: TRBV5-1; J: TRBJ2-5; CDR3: CASSKDSAQETQYF; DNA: TGCGCCAGCAGCAAGGACAGTGCTCAAGAGACCCAGTACTTC
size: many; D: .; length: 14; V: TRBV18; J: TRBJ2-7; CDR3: CASSPTETNYEQYF; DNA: TGTGCCAGCTCACCAACAGAGACGAACTACGAGCAGTACTTC
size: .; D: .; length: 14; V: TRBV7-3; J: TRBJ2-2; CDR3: CASSSTRSGGELFF; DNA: TGTGCCAGCAGCTCAACTAGGAGTGGTGGGGAGCTGTTTTTT
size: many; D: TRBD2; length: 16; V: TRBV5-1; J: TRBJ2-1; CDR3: CASSFGGLAGYNEQFF; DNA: TGCGCCAGCAGCTTCGGGGGACTAGCGGGATACAATGAGCAGTTCTTC
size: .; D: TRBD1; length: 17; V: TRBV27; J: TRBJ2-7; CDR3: CASSSLRGQGVYYEQYF; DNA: TGTGCCAGCAGTTCTTTACGGGGACAGGGGGTATACTACGAGCAGTACTTC
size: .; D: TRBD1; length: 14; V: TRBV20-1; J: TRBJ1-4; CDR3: CSAPTGATNEKLFF; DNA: TGCAGTGCTCCAACAGGGGCGACTAATGAAAAACTGTTTTTT
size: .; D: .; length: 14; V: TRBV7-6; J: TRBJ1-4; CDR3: CASSRGGKNEKLFF; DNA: TGTGCCAGCAGCCGGGGGGGCAAGAATGAAAAACTGTTTTTT
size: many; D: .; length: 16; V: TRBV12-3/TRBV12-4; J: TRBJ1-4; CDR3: CASSLRRGSYNEKLFF; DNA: TGTGCCAGCAGCTTACGGAGGGGGAGCTATAATGAAAAACTGTTTTTT
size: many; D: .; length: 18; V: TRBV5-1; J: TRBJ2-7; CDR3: CASSLVAGGGSPTYEQYF; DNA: TGCGCCAGCAGCTTGGTTGCCGGGGGCGGGAGTCCCACCTACGAGCAGTACTTC
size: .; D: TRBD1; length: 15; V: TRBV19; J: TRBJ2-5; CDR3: CASSIAGQWQETQYF; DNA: TGTGCCAGTAGTATAGCGGGACAGTGGCAAGAGACCCAGTACTTC
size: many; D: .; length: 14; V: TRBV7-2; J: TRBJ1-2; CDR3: CASRPRGLNYGYTF; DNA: TGTGCCAGCAGACCTCGGGGGTTAAACTATGGCTACACCTTC
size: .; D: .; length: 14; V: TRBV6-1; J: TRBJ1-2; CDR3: CASSVNRDTYGYTF; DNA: TGTGCCAGCAGTGTCAACAGGGACACTTATGGCTACACCTTC
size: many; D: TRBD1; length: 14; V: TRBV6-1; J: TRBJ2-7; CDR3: CASRPRDRGSEQYF; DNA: TGTGCCAGCAGACCCCGGGACAGGGGCTCCGAGCAGTACTTC
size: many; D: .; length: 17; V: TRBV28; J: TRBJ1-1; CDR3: CASSLLPGGHSVTEAFF; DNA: TGTGCCAGCAGTTTATTACCTGGCGGGCATTCGGTGACTGAAGCTTTCTTT
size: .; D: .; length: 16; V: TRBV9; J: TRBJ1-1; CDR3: CASSIGPGGPNTEAFF; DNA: TGTGCCAGCAGCATAGGGCCGGGCGGCCCGAACACTGAAGCTTTCTTT
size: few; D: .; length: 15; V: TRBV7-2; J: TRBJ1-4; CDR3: CASSATTGDNEKLFF; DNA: TGTGCCAGCAGCGCAACGACAGGAGATAATGAAAAACTGTTTTTT
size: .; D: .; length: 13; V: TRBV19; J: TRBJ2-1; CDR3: CASKLGVGSEQFF; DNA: TGTGCCAGCAAATTGGGGGTAGGGTCTGAGCAGTTCTTC
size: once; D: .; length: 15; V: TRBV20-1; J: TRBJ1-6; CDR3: CSASGHSMANSPLHF; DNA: TGCAGTGCTAGTGGACATAGCATGGCAAATTCACCCCTCCACTTT
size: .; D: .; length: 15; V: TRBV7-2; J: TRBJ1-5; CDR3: CASSSRGHDNQPQHF; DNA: TGTGCCAGCAGCTCCCGGGGACACGACAATCAGCCCCAGCATTTT
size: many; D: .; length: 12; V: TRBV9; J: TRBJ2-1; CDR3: CASSVDGNEQFF; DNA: TGTGCCAGCAGCGTAGATGGGAATGAGCAGTTCTTC